The 7 T cell receptor beta chains below were found in one sample sequenced in a study of T-cell reconstitution after alpha-beta-depleted transplantation in children. Researchers prepared the TCRbeta library using unique molecular identifiers, the study reports. TCRdb reprocessed the PCR reads with MiXCR, giving one entry per CDR3 protein. This sample has approximately 420,000 distinct CDR3 sequences; about 11% occur once, and the top ten carry 4.5% to 7%. Source: PBMCs from the stem cell graft donor, taken from the stem cell graft. These receptor sequences come from a human donor who donated a stem cell graft to a child with acute myeloid leukemia.

The V call is TRBV29-1, the J call TRBJ2-7; D possibly corresponds to TRBD1 (6 bases). The CDR3 consists of 12 residues. CDR1 and CDR2 (germline): SQVTM, ANQGSEA. V lost 6 bases, J lost 2 bases, and 11 bases lay in between. The CDR3 region has the DNA TGCAGCGTCGCCGACAGGACCTACGAGCAGTACTTC. Protein: CSVADRTYEQYF.

The rearrangement links TRBV10-3 to TRBJ2-3; either TRBD1 or TRBD2 may fit D (6 bases each). The length of the CDR3 is 14 residues. Trimming took off 10 bases at V and 2 bases at J, with 16 bases between the two ends. The germline gives CDR1 ENHRY, CDR2 SYGVKD. The DNA of the CDR3 is TGTGCCACCCTTTGGGGGGCTCACACAGATACGCAGTATTTT. Translating it yields CATLWGAHTDTQYF.

The chain employs TRBV28 and TRBJ2-3, with a tentative D call TRBD2 (6 bases). This CDR3 has 16 residues. Germline values: CDR1 MDHEN, CDR2 SYDVKM. V dropped 6 bases and J dropped 0 bases, with 16 bases sitting between them. CDR3 bases: TGTGCCAGCAGGTCACCGGGACTCTCTAGCACAGATACGCAGTATTTT. As protein: CASRSPGLSSTDTQYF.

The chain joins TRBV20-1 to TRBJ2-3; D remains unclear. V dropped 3 bases and J dropped 0 bases, with 13 bases sitting between them. The germline CDR1 and CDR2 sequences are DFQATT and SNEGSKA (reference sequence). CDR3 length: 15 amino acids. CDR3 coding DNA: TGCAGTGCTAGGGAATCAAGCGCTAGCACAGATACGCAGTATTTT. It is translated as CSARESSASTDTQYF.

This clonotype was found a few times. This rearrangement joins TRBV12-3 or TRBV12-4 to TRBJ1-2; unclear D gene. The CDR3 totals 14 residues. V lost 6 bases, J lost 5 bases, and 16 bases lay in between. Here the CDR3 DNA reads TGTGCCAGCAGCCCCGACACTGGAGGGTATGGCTACACCTTC. Its protein product is CASSPDTGGYGYTF.

This clonotype has a handful of counts. The gene calls are TRBV5-1 and TRBJ2-4; TRBD1 agrees at 8 bases. This CDR3 has 14 amino acids. The germline V gene has CDR1 SGHRS and CDR2 YFSETQ. Germline trimming cut 4 bases from V and 8 bases from J; bases unmatched to any gene: 8. CDR3 in DNA: TGCGCCAGCAGCACAGGACAGGGAATAGACATTCAGTACTTC. Its protein product is CASSTGQGIDIQYF.

The chain uses TRBV20-1 and TRBJ2-1; D perhaps matches TRBD1 (6 bases). The germline V and J ends were trimmed by 6 bases and 3 bases, with 18 bases remaining between them. This CDR3 contains 15 residues. Germline V gene sequence: CDR1 DFQATT, CDR2 SNEGSKA (reference sequence). CDR3 region: CSAMGHTISYNEQFF. In DNA, the CDR3 is TGCAGTGCAATGGGACATACTATTAGCTACAATGAGCAGTTCTTC.